These 27 T cell receptor beta chains originate from one sample sequenced in a study of T cell responses to AZD1222 COVID-19 vaccine. Measured with immunoSEQ multiplex PCR; TCRdb has only the in-frame clones, and not every one. The table shows about 120,000 clones, with about 87% occurring only once. The sample was peripheral blood, taken 28 days after the second AZD1222 dose. The receptors come from an adult who received the AZD1222 COVID-19 vaccine.

The rearrangement uses TRBV29-1 and TRBJ2-1, with D perhaps matching TRBD1 or TRBD2 (6 bases each). Between the trimmed V and J ends, which lost 4 bases and 0 bases, there was a span of 19 bases. Per germline, CDR1 SQVTM and CDR2 ANQGSEA. This CDR3 has 17 residues. CDR3 nucleotides: TGCAGCGTTGGGGCGATCACAGGGACTGGCTCCTACAATGAGCAGTTCTTC. This gives the protein CSVGAITGTGSYNEQFF.

The genes are TRBV25-1 and TRBJ1-5, with TRBD1 as a possible D gene (5 bases). V gave up 4 bases and J gave up 13 bases, with 8 bases separating them. CDR1 is MGHDK and CDR2 is SYGVNS in the germline V gene. The CDR3 runs 10 residues. The CDR3: CASSGGDQHF. The CDR3 coding sequence is TGTGCCAGCAGTGGAGGGGATCAGCATTTT. The variable domain in full, with the rest retrieved from reference TRBV25-1 and TRBJ1-5, is EADIYQTPRYLVIGTGKKITLECSQTMGHDKMYWYQQDPGMELHLIHYSYGVNSTEKGDLSSESTVSRIRTEHFPLTLESARPSHTSQYLCASSGGDQHFGDGTRLSIL.

The rearrangement joins TRBV5-1 to TRBJ2-1; 8 bases are a match to TRBD2. Trimming at V came to 4 bases and at J to 9 bases, leaving 15 bases not matched to a gene. The germline CDR1 and CDR2 sequences are SGHRS and YFSETQ. The CDR3 spans 16 residues. Written as DNA, the CDR3 is TGCGCCAGCAGCCCGGAAGGACTAGCCATGAATCTTGAGCAGTTCTTC. Protein product: CASSPEGLAMNLEQFF. The variable domain in full, completed from reference TRBV5-1 and TRBJ2-1, reads KAGVTQTPRYLIKTRGQQVTLSCSPISGHRSVSWYQQTPGQGLQFLFEYFSETQRNKGNFPGRFSGRQFSNSRSEMNVSTLELGDSALYLCASSPEGLAMNLEQFFGPGTRLTVL.

This sequence joins TRBV10-3 and TRBJ2-7, with 9 positions matching TRBD1. The V and J ends lost 7 bases and 2 bases, in that order; junction bases with no gene match: 6. The CDR3 totals 14 residues. Germline loops: CDR1 ENHRY, CDR2 SYGVKD. The CDR3 nucleotides read TGTGCCATCACCCCGGGACAGGGAACCTACGAGCAGTACTTC. This sequence encodes CAITPGQGTYEQYF.

The chain is built from TRBV27 and TRBJ1-2; TRBD1 might be the D (5 bases). The CDR3 length is 13 residues. The germline gives CDR1 MNHEY, CDR2 SMNVEV (reference sequence). Trimming stripped 7 bases from V and 2 bases from J, with 11 bases between. In DNA, the CDR3 is TGTGCCAGCACCCCCGACAGAAACTATGGCTACACCTTC. It is translated as CASTPDRNYGYTF.

For this clone: Other DNA sequences within the sample encode an identical CDR3. This rearrangement joins TRBV5-1 to TRBJ1-1; no clear D. Germline lookup yields CDR1 SGHRS and CDR2 YFSETQ. V lost 4 bases and J lost 2, with 15 bases in between. There are 15 residues in the CDR3. The CDR3 nucleotides read TGCGCCAGCAGCCCGAGGGAAGGCGGAAACACTGAAGCTTTCTTT. Encoded protein: CASSPREGGNTEAFF.

The V and J genes are TRBV3-1 (or the pseudogene TRBV3-2) and TRBJ2-3; no firm D call. The CDR3 sequence is 15 residues long. Germline V gene data show CDR1 as LGHDT and CDR2 as YNNKEL (reference sequence). V lost 5 bases to trimming and J lost 0 bases, with 12 bases between them. The CDR3 DNA follows: TGTGCCAGCAGCTCGCAAAGTTCTAGCACAGATACGCAGTATTTT. Residues: CASSSQSSSTDTQYF.

This clone was seen just once. The CDR3 coding sequence is TGCGCCAGCAGAGGGACAGGGGGCGCGAGAACTAATGAAAAACTGTTTTTT. Its protein is CASRGTGGARTNEKLFF. The chain combines TRBV10-1 with TRBJ1-4; TRBD1 aligns across 12 bases. Germline lookup yields CDR1 WNHNN and CDR2 SYGVQD (reference sequence). V gave up 6 bases and J gave up 1 base; unmatched junction bases: 6. The CDR3 is made up of 17 amino acids.

This clone was recorded only once. This chain links TRBV7-8 with TRBJ1-4, with D perhaps TRBD1 (6 bases). V shed 1 base and J shed 1 base, with 10 bases lying between them. CDR3 length equals 16 residues. Germline CDR1 is SGHVS and CDR2 is FQNEAQ. The CDR3: CASSLGRGRTNEKLFF. The CDR3 DNA reads as TGTGCCAGCAGCTTAGGGCGGGGGCGAACTAATGAAAAACTGTTTTTT.

V gene TRBV5-1 combines with J gene TRBJ2-1; 8 bases align to TRBD2. V lost 1 base to trimming and J lost 8 bases; unmatched junction nucleotides: 8. This CDR3 comprises 15 residues. CDR1 SGHRS and CDR2 YFSETQ come from the germline V gene. The CDR3 coding sequence is TGCGCCAGCAGCTTGCAAAGCGGGAGTTGGGATGAGCAGTTCTTC. Translated: CASSLQSGSWDEQFF.

The chain combines TRBV7-9 with TRBJ2-1, with TRBD1 as a possible D gene (6 bases). The CDR3 has 16 amino acids. The germline V gene encodes CDR1 SEHNR and CDR2 FQNEAQ (reference sequence). Trimming removed 5 bases from V and 0 bases from J, with 14 bases in between. CDR3 loop: CASSPNAGASYNEQFF. The CDR3 bases are TGTGCCAGCAGCCCCAACGCAGGGGCCTCCTACAATGAGCAGTTCTTC.

This clone showed up just once. V and J are TRBV6-5 and TRBJ1-2, with D maybe TRBD1 (5 bases). This CDR3 is 13 amino acids long. Trimming removed 2 bases from V and 4 bases from J, with 8 bases in between. The germline gives CDR1 MNHEY, CDR2 SVGAGI. Here the CDR3 reads CASSYGRGYGYTF. The CDR3 coding sequence is TGTGCCAGCAGTTACGGGAGGGGCTATGGCTACACCTTC.

The V gene is TRBV13, the J gene TRBJ2-1; D is ambiguous. This CDR3 contains 11 residues. Between the trimmed V and J ends, which lost 2 bases and 4 bases, there was a span of 0 bases. CDR1 is PRHDT and CDR2 is FYEKMQ in the germline V gene (reference sequence). The CDR3 loop is CASSLYNEQFF. The CDR3 DNA reads as TGTGCCAGCAGCTTATACAATGAGCAGTTCTTC.

V gene TRBV5-4 combines with J gene TRBJ2-3; 9 nucleotides match TRBD1. Germline assignment: CDR1 SGHNT and CDR2 YYREEE (reference sequence). The CDR3 extends over 17 amino acids. J lost 6 bases, V lost 3 bases, and 14 bases had no gene match. CDR3 bases: TGTGCCAGCAGCTACATTGGTTTAGGGGACAGGGAGGATACGCAGTATTTT. It encodes CASSYIGLGDREDTQYF.

The V and J genes are TRBV5-1 and TRBJ1-4, with 8 bases aligning to TRBD1. V was clipped by 3 bases and J by 6 bases; unmatched bases: 4. This CDR3 has 14 amino acids. Germline lookup yields CDR1 SGHRS and CDR2 YFSETQ. DNA for the CDR3: TGCGCCAGCAGCTCCGGACAGGGTGATGAAAAACTGTTTTTT. Translated: CASSSGQGDEKLFF.

J is TRBJ2-2 and V is TRBV18; TRBD2 is a possible D gene (6 bases). CDR3 length equals 16 residues. Germline lookup yields CDR1 KGHSH and CDR2 LQKENI. V gave up 3 bases and J gave up 4 bases, with 15 bases separating them. The DNA for the CDR3 is TGTGCCAGCTCACCGCTCTTCGGGAGCACCACCGGGGAGCTGTTTTTT. Translation gives CASSPLFGSTTGELFF.

The J gene is TRBJ1-1, the V gene TRBV11-2, with 7 bases that match TRBD1. The length of the CDR3 is 11 residues. V gave up 4 bases and J gave up 11 bases; unmatched junction bases: 4. CDR1 is SGHAT, CDR2 FQNNGV, per germline. DNA for the CDR3: TGTGCCAGCAGCTCCAGGGGGGCGGCTTTCTTT. Its translation is CASSSRGAAFF.

J is TRBJ1-4 and V is TRBV5-1, with D possibly being TRBD1 (5 bases). CDR1 and CDR2 (germline): SGHRS, YFSETQ. CDR3 length: 14 amino acids. V gave up 4 bases and J gave up 7 bases, with 14 bases separating them. This chain's CDR3 is CASSRDPLREKLFF. CDR3 nucleotide sequence: TGCGCCAGCAGCAGGGACCCTCTACGTGAAAAACTGTTTTTT.

The V gene is TRBV18, the J gene TRBJ2-7; TRBD1 matches 8 bases. Germline values: CDR1 KGHSH, CDR2 LQKENI. This CDR3 is built from 13 residues. Trimming removed 3 bases from V and 5 bases from J; junction bases left unmatched: 3. CDR3 in amino acids: CASSPRQGHEQYF. The CDR3 DNA follows: TGTGCCAGCTCACCGCGACAGGGGCACGAGCAGTACTTC. The full variable domain, with the rest looked up from reference TRBV18 and TRBJ2-7, is NAGVMQNPRHLVRRRGQEARLRCSPMKGHSHVYWYRQLPEEGLKFMVYLQKENIIDESGMPKERFSAEFPKEGPSILRIQQVVRGDSAAYFCASSPRQGHEQYFGPGTRLTVT.

The chain employs TRBV2 and TRBJ2-5; D perhaps matches TRBD2 (5 bases). This CDR3 has 13 amino acids. Per the germline V gene, CDR1 is SNHLY and CDR2 is FYNNEI. The V and J ends lost 10 bases and 2 bases respectively, with 14 bases between them. CDR3: CATNRWEQETQYF. In DNA, the CDR3 is TGTGCCACCAATCGATGGGAGCAAGAGACCCAGTACTTC.

The V and J genes are TRBV19 and TRBJ2-2; possibly TRBD2 for D (5 bases). V shed 7 bases and J shed 0 bases, with 12 bases lying between them. Germline loops: CDR1 LNHDA, CDR2 SQIVND (reference sequence). The CDR3 consists of 15 residues. The CDR3 sequence: CASIPGNANTGELFF. Written as DNA, the CDR3 is TGTGCCAGTATCCCCGGGAACGCGAACACCGGGGAGCTGTTTTTT.

The gene calls are TRBV7-9 and TRBJ1-1, with D unresolved. With 0 bases removed from V and 7 bases from J, the gap between germline ends came to 6 bases. The germline gives CDR1 SEHNR, CDR2 FQNEAQ (reference sequence). The CDR3 length is 12 residues. DNA of the CDR3: TGTGCCAGCAGCTTAGCCGGGAATGAAGCTTTCTTT. Translated, it gives CASSLAGNEAFF.

The CDR3 protein is CASSLDLGYNEQFF. The CDR3 coding sequence is TGTGCCAGCAGCTTAGATCTGGGTTATAATGAGCAGTTCTTC. V is TRBV7-6 and J is TRBJ2-1; D is uncertain. This CDR3 contains 14 residues. The germline V gene has CDR1 SGHVS and CDR2 FNYEAQ. The V and J ends lost 1 base and 7 bases respectively, with 11 bases between them. Full variable domain (missing parts from reference TRBV7-6 and TRBJ2-1): GAGVSQSPRYKVTKRGQDVALRCDPISGHVSLYWYRQALGQGPEFLTYFNYEAQQDKSGLPNDRFSAERPEGSISTLTIQRTEQRDSAMYRCASSLDLGYNEQFFGPGTRLTVL.

The gene calls are TRBV11-3 and TRBJ1-6, with D uncertain. The CDR3 length is 15 residues. Germline assignment: CDR1 SGHNT and CDR2 YENEEA. Deletions cut 2 bases from V and 7 bases from J, with 12 bases between. The CDR3 sequence: CASSLTWPGNSPLHF. The DNA for the CDR3 is TGTGCCAGCAGCTTAACTTGGCCAGGAAATTCACCCCTCCACTTT. Full variable domain (outside the CDR3, taken from reference TRBV11-3 and TRBJ1-6): EAGVVQSPRYKIIEKKQPVAFWCNPISGHNTLYWYLQNLGQGPELLIRYENEEAVDDSQLPKDRFSAERLKGVDSTLKIQPAELGDSAVYLCASSLTWPGNSPLHFGNGTRLTVT.

V gene TRBV5-1 combines with J gene TRBJ1-2; D perhaps matches TRBD1 (6 bases). Trimming left V 0 bases short and J 5 bases short, with 14 bases between. Germline CDR1 is SGHRS and CDR2 is YFSETQ. This CDR3 has 15 residues. The CDR3 region is CASSLGVRQGYGYTF. CDR3 coding DNA: TGCGCCAGCAGCTTGGGGGTGAGGCAGGGGTATGGCTACACCTTC.

V is TRBV4-1 and J is TRBJ1-4; TRBD1 matches at 7 bases. Germline V CDR1 and CDR2: MGHRA, YSYEKL. J gave up 4 bases and V 2 bases, and 4 bases lay outside the gene matches. The CDR3 is made up of 15 amino acids. The CDR3 nucleotides are TGCGCCAGCAGCCAAACCACAGGGGTTAATGAAAAACTGTTTTTT. Its protein is CASSQTTGVNEKLFF.

V usage is TRBV6-5 and J usage is TRBJ1-4, with D possibly matching TRBD1 (6 bases). Looked up from germline, CDR1 is MNHEY and CDR2 is SVGAGI. The CDR3 runs to 15 residues. V lost 5 bases to trimming and J lost 3 bases, with 13 bases between them. In DNA, the CDR3 is TGTGCCAGCAGTATCGCCGGGACACCTAATGAAAAACTGTTTTTT. It specifies CASSIAGTPNEKLFF.